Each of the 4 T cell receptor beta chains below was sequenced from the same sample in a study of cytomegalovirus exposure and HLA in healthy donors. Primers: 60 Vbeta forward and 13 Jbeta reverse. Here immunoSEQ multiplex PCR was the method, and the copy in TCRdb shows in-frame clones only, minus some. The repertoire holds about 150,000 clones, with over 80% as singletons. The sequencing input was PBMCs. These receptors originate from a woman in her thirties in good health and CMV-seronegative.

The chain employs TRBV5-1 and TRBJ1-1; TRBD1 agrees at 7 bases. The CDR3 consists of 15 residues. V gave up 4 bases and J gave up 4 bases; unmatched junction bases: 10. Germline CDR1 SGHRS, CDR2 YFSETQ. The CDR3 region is CASSDGTAWSTEAFF. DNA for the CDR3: TGCGCCAGCAGCGATGGGACAGCCTGGAGCACTGAAGCTTTCTTT.

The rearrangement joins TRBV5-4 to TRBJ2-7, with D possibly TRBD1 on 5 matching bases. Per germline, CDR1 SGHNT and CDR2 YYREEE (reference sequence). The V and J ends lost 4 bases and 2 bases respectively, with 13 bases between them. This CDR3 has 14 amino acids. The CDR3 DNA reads TGTGCCAGCAGCCTAAACCAGGGCCCCTACGAGCAGTACTTC. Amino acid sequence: CASSLNQGPYEQYF.

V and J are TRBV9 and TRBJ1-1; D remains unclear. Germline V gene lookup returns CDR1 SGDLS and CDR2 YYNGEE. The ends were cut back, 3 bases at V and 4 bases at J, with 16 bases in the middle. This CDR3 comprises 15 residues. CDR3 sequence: CASSAHARGATEAFF. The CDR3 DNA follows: TGTGCCAGCAGCGCCCACGCGCGGGGTGCCACTGAAGCTTTCTTT.

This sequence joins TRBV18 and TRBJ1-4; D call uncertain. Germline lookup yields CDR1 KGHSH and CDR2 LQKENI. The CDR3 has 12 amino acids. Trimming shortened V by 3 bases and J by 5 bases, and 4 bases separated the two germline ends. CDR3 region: CASSPSNEKLFF. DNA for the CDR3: TGTGCCAGCTCACCGTCGAATGAAAAACTGTTTTTT.